This T cell receptor (beta chain) was profiled in a study of beta chain features in type 1 diabetes. Study-level points and caveats: TCRB CDR3s from Type 1 diabetes patients were moderately but significantly shorter in all four CD4+ subsets. Researchers reported that naive, central memory and Treg TCRB repertoires appeared more similar in patients than in healthy donors.

Every bit of the isolated RNA underwent reverse transcription, so sequencing read expressed TCRB transcripts. Read counts averaged about 3.57 million for samples of naive, central memory and regulatory T cells. This table comes from immunoSEQ multiplex PCR, and its TCRdb copy is limited to in-frame clones, with some not included. Of fewer than 550,000 clones in the sample, approximately 10% were seen once. Naive, central memory, regulatory and stem cell-like memory cells within the CD4+ compartment were sorted using CD45RO/CCR7/CD25/CD127/CD95/CD27. This clone turned up a few times. The antigen is undetermined. Sample: naive CD4+ T cells from blood. The source of this sequence is a young woman in good health.

The CDR3: CASSLTSGKTEQYF. The CDR3 bases are TGTGCCAGCAGCCTGACTAGCGGGAAGACGGAGCAGTACTTC. The chain is built from TRBV7-9 and TRBJ2-7; TRBD2 matches at 11 bases. This CDR3 contains 14 residues. The V and J ends lost 5 bases and 7 bases, in that order; junction bases with no gene match: 7. The germline V gene has CDR1 SEHNR and CDR2 FQNEAQ (reference sequence).